This TCR beta chain was retrieved from a study of identical twins. General study findings and limits: Fewer insertions characterized abundant cord blood beta clonotypes, whereas memory repertoires showed none. Monozygotic twin pairs showed more out-of-frame TCR alpha sharing than models estimated.

Healthy Caucasians alone served as donors. Template switching added a universal primer site, and cDNA bore unique molecular identifiers. TCRdb recomputed calls from the 5' RACE reads with MiXCR, one row per CDR3 protein. The repertoire includes 1.5 million to 2 million distinct CDR3 sequences, roughly 35% of them detected once, and around 0.3% sits in the top ten. V gave up 0 bases and J gave up 6 bases, with 9 bases separating them. The CDR3 is 13 amino acids. Germline CDR1 is MNHEY and CDR2 is SVGAGI. Concerning this clonotype itself: Its antigen is unknown.

V usage is TRBV6-5 and J usage is TRBJ2-7; weak D call: TRBD1 (5 bases). The clonotype comes from a newborn girl in good health. The material sequenced was cord blood. The CDR3 protein is CASSYSQGREQYF. The CDR3 nucleotides read TGTGCCAGCAGTTACTCGCAGGGCCGCGAGCAGTACTTC.